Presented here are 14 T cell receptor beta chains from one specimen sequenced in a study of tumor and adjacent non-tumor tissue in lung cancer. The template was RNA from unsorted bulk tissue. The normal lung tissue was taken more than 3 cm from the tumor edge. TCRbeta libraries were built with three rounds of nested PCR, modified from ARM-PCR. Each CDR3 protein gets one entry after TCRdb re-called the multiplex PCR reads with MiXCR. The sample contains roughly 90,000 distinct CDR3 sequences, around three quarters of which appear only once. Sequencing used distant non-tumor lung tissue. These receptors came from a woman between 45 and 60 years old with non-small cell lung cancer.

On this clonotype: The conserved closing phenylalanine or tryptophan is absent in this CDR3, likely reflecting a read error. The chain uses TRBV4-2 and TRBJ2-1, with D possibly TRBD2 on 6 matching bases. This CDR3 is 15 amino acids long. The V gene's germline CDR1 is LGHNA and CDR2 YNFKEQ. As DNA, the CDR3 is TGTGCCACCAGCCAAGAAGACGGCGGGACGGGTGAGCAGTTCCTC. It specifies CATSQEDGGTGEQFL.

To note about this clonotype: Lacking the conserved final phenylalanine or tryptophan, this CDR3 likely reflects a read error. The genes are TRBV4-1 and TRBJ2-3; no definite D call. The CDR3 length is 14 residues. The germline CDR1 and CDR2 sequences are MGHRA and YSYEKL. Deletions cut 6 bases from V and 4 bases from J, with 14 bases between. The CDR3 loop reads CASSLGLAPDTQYV. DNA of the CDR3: TGCGCCAGCAGTTTGGGATTAGCACCAGATACGCAGTATGTT.

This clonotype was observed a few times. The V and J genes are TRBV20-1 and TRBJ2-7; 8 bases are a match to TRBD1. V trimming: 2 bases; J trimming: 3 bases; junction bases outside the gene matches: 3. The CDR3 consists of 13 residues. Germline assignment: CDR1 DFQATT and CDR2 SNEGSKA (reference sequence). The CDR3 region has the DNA TGCAGTGCTAGAACAGGGGGTGGCTACGAGCAGTACTTC. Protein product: CSARTGGGYEQYF.

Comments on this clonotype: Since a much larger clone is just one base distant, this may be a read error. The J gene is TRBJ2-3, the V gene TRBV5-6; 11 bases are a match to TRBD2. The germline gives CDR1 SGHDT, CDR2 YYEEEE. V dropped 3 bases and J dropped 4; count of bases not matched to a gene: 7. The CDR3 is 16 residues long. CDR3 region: CASSSILAGAADTQYF. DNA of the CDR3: TGTGCCAGCAGCTCAATACTAGCGGGAGCAGCAGATACGCAGTATTTT. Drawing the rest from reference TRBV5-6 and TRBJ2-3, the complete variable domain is DAGVTQSPTHLIKTRGQQVTLRCSPKSGHDTVSWYQQALGQGPQFIFQYYEEEERQRGNFPDRFSGHQFPNYSSELNVNALLLGDSALYLCASSSILAGAADTQYFGPGTRLTVL.

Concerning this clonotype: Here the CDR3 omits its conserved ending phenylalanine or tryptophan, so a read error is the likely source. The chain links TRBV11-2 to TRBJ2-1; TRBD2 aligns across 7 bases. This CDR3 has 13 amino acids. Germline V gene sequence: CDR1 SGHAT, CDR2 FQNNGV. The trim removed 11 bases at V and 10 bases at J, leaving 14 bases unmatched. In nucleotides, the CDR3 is TGTGCCGACGGGGAGGGAGGGCCGCGCGAGCAGTTCCTA. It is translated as CADGEGGPREQFL.

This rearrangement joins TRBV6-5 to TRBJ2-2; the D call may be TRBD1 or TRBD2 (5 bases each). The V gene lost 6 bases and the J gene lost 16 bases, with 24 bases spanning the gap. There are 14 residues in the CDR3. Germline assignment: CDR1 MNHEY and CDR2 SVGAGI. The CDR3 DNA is TGTGCCAGCAGAGGCGGGTTGGACACCGGGGAACCGTTTTTT. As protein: CASRGGLDTGEPFF.

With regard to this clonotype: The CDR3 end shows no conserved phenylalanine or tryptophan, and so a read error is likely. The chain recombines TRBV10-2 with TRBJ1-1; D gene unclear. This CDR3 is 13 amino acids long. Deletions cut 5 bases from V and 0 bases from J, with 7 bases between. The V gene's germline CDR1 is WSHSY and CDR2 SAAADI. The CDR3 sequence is CASSNGLNTEAFI. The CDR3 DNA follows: TGCGCCAGCAGTAACGGATTGAACACTGAAGCTTTCATT.

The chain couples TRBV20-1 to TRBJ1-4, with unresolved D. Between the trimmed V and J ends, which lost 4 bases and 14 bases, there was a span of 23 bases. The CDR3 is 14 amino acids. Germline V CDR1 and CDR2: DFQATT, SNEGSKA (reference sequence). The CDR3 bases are TGCAGTGCTAAAAGAGGCGCCCTGGGTGGAAAGCTGTTTTTT. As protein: CSAKRGALGGKLFF.

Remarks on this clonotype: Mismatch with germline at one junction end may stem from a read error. CDR3 DNA: TGTGCCAGTAGCCCGGAACAGGCGTACACAGATACGCTGTATTTT. Its protein product is CASSPEQAYTDTLYF. The chain couples TRBV11-2 to TRBJ2-3; TRBD1 is a possible D gene (5 bases). This CDR3 is 15 amino acids long. The germline V gene has CDR1 SGHAT and CDR2 FQNNGV.

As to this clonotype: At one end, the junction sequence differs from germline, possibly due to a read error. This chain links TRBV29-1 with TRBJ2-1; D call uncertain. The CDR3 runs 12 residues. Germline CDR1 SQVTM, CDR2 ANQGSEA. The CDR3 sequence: CSVVFYEGEHFF. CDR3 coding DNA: TGCAGCGTTGTATTCTATGAAGGTGAGCATTTCTTC.

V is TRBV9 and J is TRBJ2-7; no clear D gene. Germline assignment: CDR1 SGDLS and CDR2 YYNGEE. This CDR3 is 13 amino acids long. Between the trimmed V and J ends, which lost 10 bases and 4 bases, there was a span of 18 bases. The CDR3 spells CAGGDSGGYEQYF. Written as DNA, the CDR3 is TGTGCCGGCGGTGATTCAGGCGGATACGAGCAGTACTTC. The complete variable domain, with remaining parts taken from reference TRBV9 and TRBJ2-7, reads DSGVTQTPKHLITATGQRVTLRCSPRSGDLSVYWYQQSLDQGLQFLIQYYNGEERAKGNILERFSAQQFPDLHSELNLSSLELGDSALYFCAGGDSGGYEQYFGPGTRLTVT.

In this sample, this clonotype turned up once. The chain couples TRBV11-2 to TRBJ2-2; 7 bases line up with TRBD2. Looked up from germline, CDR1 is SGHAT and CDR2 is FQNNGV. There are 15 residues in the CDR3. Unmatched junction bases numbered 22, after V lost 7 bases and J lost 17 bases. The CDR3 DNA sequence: TGTGCCAGCACCCTAGGGAGCGGGAAGGCCGGGAACCTATTTTTT. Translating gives CASTLGSGKAGNLFF.

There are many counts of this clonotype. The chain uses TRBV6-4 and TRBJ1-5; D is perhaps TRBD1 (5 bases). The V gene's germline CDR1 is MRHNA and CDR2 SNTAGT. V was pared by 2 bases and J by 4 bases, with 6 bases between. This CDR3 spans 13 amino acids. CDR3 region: CASSDGGNQPQHF. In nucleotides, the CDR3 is TGTGCCAGCAGTGACGGGGGGAATCAGCCCCAGCATTTT.

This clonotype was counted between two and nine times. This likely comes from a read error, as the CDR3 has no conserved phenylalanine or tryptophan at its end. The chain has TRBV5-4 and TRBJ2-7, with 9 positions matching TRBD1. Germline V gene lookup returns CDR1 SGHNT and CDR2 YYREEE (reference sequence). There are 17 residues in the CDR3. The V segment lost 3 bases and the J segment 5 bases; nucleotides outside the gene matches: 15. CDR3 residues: CASSSTGGKGAVDEQYL. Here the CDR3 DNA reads TGTGCCAGCAGCTCAACAGGGGGCAAGGGGGCTGTGGACGAGCAGTACTTG.